A selection of T cell receptor beta chains follows, all from one sample in a study of T-cell memory formation after mild COVID-19. TCRdb analysed the 5' RACE reads with MiXCR anew, one entry per CDR3 protein. This sample yields around 250,000 distinct CDR3 sequences, of which about a sixth are seen a single time; approximately 20% belongs to the top ten. The source material was PBMCs or a T cell subset sorted from them (not recorded which). The source of these receptors is a man younger than 35 who had mild COVID-19 (a few samples of this study predate the infection). Cell type and time point are not known. The CDR3 runs from the conserved cysteine through the conserved F or W. A D gene is named only where the DNA matches it firmly. Only some rows state a clone size, as once, few, many or a class for expanded clones.

j_call v_call clone_size d_call cdr3_nt cdr3_aa
TRBJ1-2 TRBV20-1 - - TGCAGTGCTAGCGGGACTACAGGGATCTATGGCTACACCTTC CSASGTTGIYGYTF
TRBJ1-1 TRBV12-3/TRBV12-4 few - TGTGCCAGCAGTCGATACCCCCGGGGGATGAACACTGAAGCTTTCTTT CASSRYPRGMNTEAFF
TRBJ1-5 TRBV6-5 many - TGTGCCAGCAGTTACGGAGGTAATCAGCCCCAGCATTTT CASSYGGNQPQHF
TRBJ1-2 TRBV30 - - TGTGCCTGGAGTAAGGGCAGTCGGTATGGCTACACCTTC CAWSKGSRYGYTF
TRBJ1-2 TRBV20-1 - - TGCAGTGCTCCGTCTCTGACTGAAGGGATTAATGTCTATGGCTACACCTTC CSAPSLTEGINVYGYTF
TRBJ1-2 TRBV11-2 few - TGTGCCAGCAGCTTAGTCCCGCGGGCAGGGGATTATGGCTACACCTTC CASSLVPRAGDYGYTF
TRBJ2-7 TRBV7-9 once TRBD2 TGTGCCAGCAGCACCCCCGGACTAGCGTGTTACTTC CASSTPGLACYF
TRBJ2-3 TRBV11-2 - - TGTGCCAGCAGCTCACTAAAGGACCGGGGCACAGATACGCAGTATTTT CASSSLKDRGTDTQYF
TRBJ2-5 TRBV29-1 many - TGCAGCGTTGAAGGGTACAGGCCGGGTGAGACCCAGTACTTC CSVEGYRPGETQYF
TRBJ2-7 TRBV7-2 - - TGTGCCAGCAGCTTAGTAGAGTACGAGCAGTACTTC CASSLVEYEQYF